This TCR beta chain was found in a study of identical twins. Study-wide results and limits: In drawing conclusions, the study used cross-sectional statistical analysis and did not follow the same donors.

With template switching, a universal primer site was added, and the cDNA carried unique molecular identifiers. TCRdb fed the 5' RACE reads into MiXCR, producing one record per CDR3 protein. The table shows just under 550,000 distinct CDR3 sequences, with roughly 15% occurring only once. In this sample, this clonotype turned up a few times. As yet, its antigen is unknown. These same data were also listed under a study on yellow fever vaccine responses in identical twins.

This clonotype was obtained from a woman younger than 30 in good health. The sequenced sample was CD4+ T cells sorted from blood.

Written as DNA, the CDR3 is TGCAGCGTTGATCACCGGGATATTCAGTACTTC. Protein: CSVDHRDIQYF. This sequence joins TRBV29-1 and TRBJ2-4, with D perhaps matching TRBD2 (5 bases). Germline V gene lookup returns CDR1 SQVTM and CDR2 ANQGSEA. V was pared by 3 bases and J by 10 bases, with 10 bases between. The CDR3 contains 11 residues.